A single sample is the source of the 27 T cell receptor beta chains below, sequenced in a study of human T cells and chemical hapten exposure (dated by TCRdb to the early 2020s). Library generation was performed with RACE. Sequencer: NextSeq 500. The public sequencing data were trimmed at Q25 with fastp and processed into clonotypes with MiXCR by TCRdb, which kept only in-frame beta chains. Every CDR3 protein is listed once, alongside the most common genes and DNA of its rows. The sample table contains 300,000 to 450,000 distinct CDR3 sequences; only one count was recorded for approximately 5.1% of them. The top ten clonotypes cover 2.5% to 3% of the sample. The sample's time point label, in plain terms: pre-sensitization, week 0. The treatment or condition label corresponds to: therapeutic diphenylcyclopropenone sensitization with weekly scalp DPC. This material consisted of whole blood, taken in connection with sensitization to the hapten diphenylcyclopropenone (DPC). The receptor source for this set is a woman aged 50 to 60 with alopecia areata. Some clones in this sample may be carry-over from other donors' samples.

This clonotype was counted ten times or more. The rearrangement links TRBV4-1 to TRBJ1-2, with 8 bases matching TRBD1. Germline loops: CDR1 MGHRA, CDR2 YSYEKL. Trimming removed 1 base from V and 8 bases from J; junction bases left unmatched: 6. This CDR3 is built from 14 residues. As DNA, the CDR3 is TGCGCCAGCAGCCAAGTCCAGGGGGCGCCCGGCTACACCTTC. It encodes CASSQVQGAPGYTF.

This rearrangement joins TRBV7-6 to TRBJ2-7, with TRBD1 identical over 7 bases. Germline V lookup: CDR1 SGHVS, CDR2 FNYEAQ. The V segment lost 2 bases and the J segment 4 bases; nucleotides outside the gene matches: 2. The CDR3 runs to 13 residues. CDR3 residues: CASSLQGVYEQYF. The DNA for the CDR3 is TGTGCCAGCAGCTTACAGGGGGTATACGAGCAGTACTTC.

This clonotype was counted many times. The chain carries TRBV20-1 and TRBJ2-7; 7 bases are shared with TRBD1. V dropped 0 bases and J dropped 3; count of bases not matched to a gene: 8. The CDR3 spans 15 residues. Germline lookup yields CDR1 DFQATT and CDR2 SNEGSKA (reference sequence). The CDR3 region has the DNA TGCAGTGCTAGAGAAAACCGGGACAGCCTCTACGAGCAGTACTTC. It encodes CSARENRDSLYEQYF.

This clonotype was seen more than once but under ten times. This chain connects TRBV20-1 to TRBJ1-1; D ambiguous. From germline, CDR1 is DFQATT and CDR2 SNEGSKA (reference sequence). Trimming cost V 5 bases and J 3 bases, with 4 bases left between them. The CDR3 totals 10 residues. CDR3 in amino acids: CSALYTEAFF. The CDR3 bases are TGCAGTGCTCTTTACACTGAAGCTTTCTTT.

At least ten counts were recorded for this clonotype. The chain links TRBV10-3 to TRBJ2-3; TRBD2 aligns across 13 bases. Unmatched junction bases numbered 21, after V lost 6 bases and J lost 0 bases. The CDR3 covers 22 residues. Germline CDR1 reads ENHRY; CDR2 reads SYGVKD. CDR3 bases: TGTGCCATCAGGTCGGGGGCCGGGACTAGCGGGACAAGTACCTTAAGCACAGATACGCAGTATTTT. Its translation is CAIRSGAGTSGTSTLSTDTQYF.

This chain connects TRBV19 to TRBJ1-5; the D is unclear. This CDR3 region has 17 residues. Germline loops: CDR1 LNHDA, CDR2 SQIVND (reference sequence). The V gene lost 3 bases and the J gene lost 4 bases, with 19 bases spanning the gap. The CDR3 DNA sequence: TGTGCCAGTAGTATCCCCCGACTATCGATCGGAAATCAGCCCCAGCATTTT. Protein: CASSIPRLSIGNQPQHF. The variable domain in full, with the rest retrieved from reference TRBV19 and TRBJ1-5, is DGGITQSPKYLFRKEGQNVTLSCEQNLNHDAMYWYRQDPGQGLRLIYYSQIVNDFQKGDIAEGYSVSREKKESFPLTVTSAQKNPTAFYLCASSIPRLSIGNQPQHFGDGTRLSIL.

The V call is TRBV4-2, the J call TRBJ1-1, with 10 positions matching TRBD1. The germline gives CDR1 LGHNA, CDR2 YNFKEQ. The CDR3 is 15 residues long. Unmatched junction bases numbered 3, after V lost 0 bases and J lost 5 bases. The CDR3 DNA sequence: TGTGCCAGCAGCCAAGAAGGACAGGGGGTGACTGAAGCTTTCTTT. This sequence encodes CASSQEGQGVTEAFF.

The chain carries TRBV6-5 and TRBJ2-3, with TRBD2 identical over 10 bases. The CDR3 is made up of 17 amino acids. Germline V lookup: CDR1 MNHEY, CDR2 SVGAGI. V was pared by 2 bases and J by 2 bases, with 7 bases of the junction left unmatched. The CDR3 coding sequence is TGTGCCAGCAGTTACCGGGCTAGCGGGGGACCCACAGATACGCAGTATTTT. It yields the protein CASSYRASGGPTDTQYF.

V is TRBV2 and J is TRBJ2-1; D remains ambiguous. Looked up from germline, CDR1 is SNHLY and CDR2 is FYNNEI. The V end lost 6 bases, the J end lost 5 bases, and 14 bases lay between the germline ends. The CDR3 totals 14 residues. Here the CDR3 DNA reads TGTGCCAGCAGGTACGGAGCTGGGAACAATGAGCAGTTCTTC. As protein: CASRYGAGNNEQFF.

This clonotype was counted only a few times. The chain has TRBV5-6 and TRBJ2-7; 8 bases align to TRBD1. The V segment lost 0 bases and the J segment 3 bases; nucleotides outside the gene matches: 2. This CDR3 has 14 amino acids. From germline, CDR1 is SGHDT and CDR2 YYEEEE. CDR3 region: CASSLVDRVYEQYF. The CDR3 coding sequence is TGTGCCAGCAGCTTGGTGGACAGGGTCTACGAGCAGTACTTC. Full variable domain (rest looked up from reference TRBV5-6 and TRBJ2-7): DAGVTQSPTHLIKTRGQQVTLRCSPKSGHDTVSWYQQALGQGPQFIFQYYEEEERQRGNFPDRFSGHQFPNYSSELNVNALLLGDSALYLCASSLVDRVYEQYFGPGTRLTVT.

This clonotype has ten or more counts. The chain is built from TRBV20-1 and TRBJ1-6; D might be TRBD1 (6 bases). The V and J ends lost 1 base and 6 bases respectively, with 16 bases between them. The V gene's germline CDR1 is DFQATT and CDR2 SNEGSKA (reference sequence). The CDR3 has 16 residues. CDR3 in amino acids: CSARANRGGRNSPLHF. In DNA, the CDR3 is TGCAGTGCTAGAGCCAACCGGGGGGGCCGTAATTCACCCCTCCACTTT.

The genes are TRBV12-5 and TRBJ2-1; 9 bases are a match to TRBD2. V was clipped by 2 bases and J by 6 bases; unmatched bases: 8. The CDR3 consists of 16 residues. Germline loops: CDR1 LGHNT, CDR2 FRNRAP. CDR3 sequence (DNA): TGTGCTAGTGGTTTGCCCAGGACTAGCGCCAGCAATGAGCAGTTCTTC. This encodes CASGLPRTSASNEQFF.

This clonotype was observed at least ten times. V gene TRBV5-5 combines with J gene TRBJ2-3, with 10 bases matching TRBD2. The CDR3 length is 17 residues. Trimming removed 0 bases from V and 6 bases from J; junction bases left unmatched: 10. CDR1 SGHKS and CDR2 YYEKEE come from the germline V gene (reference sequence). The CDR3 sequence: CASSLGVAGGLTDTQYF. Here the CDR3 DNA reads TGTGCCAGCAGCTTGGGGGTAGCGGGAGGACTTACGGATACGCAGTATTTT.

This clonotype was observed a handful of times. CDR3 coding DNA: TGCGCCAGCAGCCGTACTTCGGGTCAGCCCCAGCATTTT. Translated, it gives CASSRTSGQPQHF. This rearrangement joins TRBV4-3 to TRBJ1-5; D not certain. Trimming stripped 4 bases from V and 6 bases from J, with 10 bases between. The CDR3 loop spans 13 amino acids. Per the germline V gene, CDR1 is LGHNA and CDR2 is YSLEER.

Comment on this clonotype: A much larger clone differs by one base, so this may be a read error. This chain connects TRBV5-4 to TRBJ2-7; 10 nucleotides align to TRBD2. CDR3 length: 14 residues. Per germline, CDR1 SGHNT and CDR2 YYREEE (reference sequence). The CDR3 region has the DNA TGTGCCGGCAGCACCCTAGCGGGAGACTACGAGCAGTACTTC. Translated: CAGSTLAGDYEQYF. The whole variable domain, remainder taken from reference TRBV5-4 and TRBJ2-7, is ETGVTQSPTHLIKTRGQQVTLRCSSQSGHNTVSWYQQALGQGPQFIFQYYREEENGRGNFPPRFSGLQFPNYSSELNVNALELDDSALYLCAGSTLAGDYEQYFGPGTRLTVT.

This clonotype showed up just a few times. The chain is built from TRBV7-2 and TRBJ2-3; 7 bases are shared with TRBD1. Per the germline V gene, CDR1 is SGHTA and CDR2 is FQGNSA. Trimming removed 8 bases from V and 4 bases from J; junction bases left unmatched: 6. This CDR3 is 13 amino acids long. Here the CDR3 reads CASATRGPDTQYF. Here the CDR3 DNA reads TGTGCCAGCGCAACTAGGGGGCCAGATACGCAGTATTTT.

This clonotype occurred a few times. The chain recombines TRBV9 with TRBJ1-3; D call uncertain. V was pared by 4 bases and J by 6 bases, with 8 bases between. CDR3 length equals 12 residues. Germline V lookup: CDR1 SGDLS, CDR2 YYNGEE. In DNA form, the CDR3 reads TGTGCCAGCAGCCCGGCCCAAAACACCATATATTTT. Its protein is CASSPAQNTIYF.

Points on this clonotype: One end of the junction does not line up with germline, which may come from a read error. This chain uses TRBV28 with TRBJ2-5; TRBD2 matches 9 bases. The germline V gene encodes CDR1 MDHEN and CDR2 SYDVKM. This CDR3 region has 13 residues. DNA for the CDR3: TGCGCTGCGGCGGGAGGGCGAGGAGAGACCCAGTACTTC. Its protein is CAAAGGRGETQYF.

The V gene is TRBV12-3 or TRBV12-4, the J gene TRBJ2-1; D remains unclear. Trimming pared 6 bases from V and 4 bases from J, leaving 10 bases between. The CDR3 covers 13 residues. The CDR3 loop is CASSLELYNEQFF. CDR3 in DNA: TGTGCCAGCAGCCTGGAGTTATACAATGAGCAGTTCTTC.

This clonotype was seen a handful of times. CDR3 amino acids: CASGGQGGLTNTEAFF. CDR3 coding DNA: TGTGCTAGTGGCGGTCAGGGGGGGCTTACGAACACTGAAGCTTTCTTT. V gene TRBV12-5 combines with J gene TRBJ1-1; TRBD1 aligns across 7 bases. Germline V CDR1 and CDR2: LGHNT, FRNRAP. Germline trimming cut 6 bases from V and 1 base from J; bases unmatched to any gene: 11. CDR3 length: 16 residues.

There are many counts of this clonotype. The chain has TRBV20-1 and TRBJ2-7, with unresolved D. The CDR3 has 14 residues. In germline, CDR1 is DFQATT, CDR2 SNEGSKA (reference sequence). Trimming cost V 4 bases and J 3 bases, with 16 bases left between them. CDR3 sequence: CSAIIRPPSYEQYF. CDR3 bases: TGCAGTGCTATAATCAGGCCCCCCAGCTACGAGCAGTACTTC.

This clonotype came up a few times. The chain has TRBV5-6 and TRBJ2-7; D is unclear. This CDR3 has 13 residues. Germline V gene data show CDR1 as SGHDT and CDR2 as YYEEEE. The V and J ends lost 3 bases and 0 bases respectively, with 7 bases between them. CDR3 in DNA: TGTGCCAGCAGCTCTTCAACCTCCTACGAGCAGTACTTC. This gives the protein CASSSSTSYEQYF.

There are many counts of this clonotype. V is TRBV27 and J is TRBJ2-3, with TRBD2 matching 10 bases. Germline CDR1 and CDR2: MNHEY and SMNVEV (reference sequence). This CDR3 is 15 amino acids long. With V trimmed by 3 bases and J by 3 bases, 3 bases remained unmatched. The CDR3 DNA reads as TGTGCCAGCAGTTTCGAACTAGCGGGGACAGATACGCAGTATTTT. Translation: CASSFELAGTDTQYF.

This clonotype was seen at least ten times. The chain couples TRBV7-2 to TRBJ2-4; TRBD1 aligns across 9 bases. Trimming cost V 5 bases and J 7 bases; bases outside gene matches: 6. CDR3 length equals 14 residues. The V gene's germline CDR1 is SGHTA and CDR2 FQGNSA. The CDR3 nucleotides read TGTGCCAGCAGCCCACCGGGACAGGGCAACATTCAGTACTTC. Protein sequence: CASSPPGQGNIQYF.

This chain links TRBV11-2 with TRBJ1-4, with D hard to call. This CDR3 contains 18 residues. The germline V and J ends were trimmed by 6 bases and 4 bases, with 24 bases remaining between them. Germline CDR1 is SGHAT and CDR2 is FQNNGV. This chain's CDR3 is CASSHPRVRSEVNEKLFF. The CDR3 DNA reads TGTGCCAGCAGTCACCCCCGGGTTCGATCTGAGGTTAATGAAAAACTGTTTTTT.

This clonotype was detected only a few times. The rearrangement links TRBV20-1 to TRBJ2-7; D is undetermined. Germline loops: CDR1 DFQATT, CDR2 SNEGSKA (reference sequence). V was trimmed by 0 bases and J by 2 bases, leaving 5 bases between them. The CDR3 contains 12 residues. CDR3 loop: CSARETTYEQYF. DNA of the CDR3: TGCAGTGCTAGAGAGACAACCTACGAGCAGTACTTC.

The sample holds many counts of this clonotype. The rearrangement links TRBV6-5 to TRBJ2-3, with 9 bases that match TRBD2. V shed 0 bases and J 2 bases; nucleotides not matched to a gene: 12. The CDR3 contains 19 residues. The germline V gene has CDR1 MNHEY and CDR2 SVGAGI. Here the CDR3 DNA reads TGTGCCAGCAGTTACTCGAAGTTGAGGCTAGCGGGGTACACAGATACGCAGTATTTT. Translating gives CASSYSKLRLAGYTDTQYF.